These 2 T cell receptor beta chains originate from one sample sequenced in a study of preoperative IRX-2 immunotherapy in early breast cancer. The sample's treatment: preoperative locoregional IRX-2 cytokine immunotherapy. Produced via immunoSEQ multiplex PCR; TCRdb's table is partial and in-frame only. Of about 37,000 clones in the sample, 65% to 90% are singletons; the top ten hold around 1.5%. The source was lymph node tissue, collected after IRX-2 immunotherapy. Every receptor here comes from a human donor with breast cancer.

This chain connects TRBV11-3 to TRBJ2-1; 13 nucleotides match TRBD2. The CDR3 contains 16 residues. V trimming: 5 bases; J trimming: 5 bases; junction bases outside the gene matches: 6. Germline-derived CDR1 and CDR2 are SGHNT and YENEEA. CDR3 nucleotides: TGTGCCAGCAGCCGCCGACTAGCGGGGGGCAACAATGAGCAGTTCTTC. It specifies CASSRRLAGGNNEQFF. Filled out from reference TRBV11-3 and TRBJ2-1, the complete variable domain reads EAGVVQSPRYKIIEKKQPVAFWCNPISGHNTLYWYLQNLGQGPELLIRYENEEAVDDSQLPKDRFSAERLKGVDSTLKIQPAELGDSAVYLCASSRRLAGGNNEQFFGPGTRLTVL.

The V and J genes are TRBV7-6 and TRBJ1-3; TRBD1 matches 7 bases. Germline V gives CDR1 SGHVS, CDR2 FNYEAQ. The CDR3 length is 16 residues. The V gene end was trimmed by 5 bases and the J gene end by 8 bases; junction bases not matched to a gene: 15. CDR3 protein: CASSRQGQPGIDTIYF. CDR3 bases: TGTGCCAGCAGCCGACAGGGACAACCCGGCATCGACACCATATATTTT.